One sample yielded the 28 T cell receptor beta chains listed below, sequenced in a study of response to subunit inactivated influenza vaccine. TCRdb passed the RT-PCR reads through MiXCR, listing each CDR3 protein once. The data contain approximately 250,000 distinct CDR3 sequences, 10% to 15% of them singletons. This material consisted of non-naive T cells sorted from PBMCs, taken about 14 days before vaccination. Every receptor here comes from a man between 45 and 60 years old who received an inactivated influenza vaccine.

V usage is TRBV15 and J usage is TRBJ1-1, with unresolved D. Trimming stripped 4 bases from V and 5 bases from J, with 17 bases between. CDR1 LNHNV and CDR2 YYDKDF come from the germline V gene (reference sequence). The CDR3 has 15 residues. The chain's CDR3 is CATSNEILGVTEAFF. DNA of the CDR3: TGTGCCACCAGCAATGAAATACTCGGGGTAACTGAAGCTTTCTTT.

This clonotype was counted only a few times. V usage is TRBV19 and J usage is TRBJ1-1; TRBD1 is a possible D gene (6 bases). The CDR3 runs to 14 residues. CDR1 is LNHDA and CDR2 is SQIVND in the germline V gene (reference sequence). V gave up 6 bases and J gave up 5 bases, with 16 bases separating them. CDR3 residues: CASRVRGGKTEAFF. The CDR3 DNA is TGTGCCAGTAGGGTCAGGGGCGGGAAGACTGAAGCTTTCTTT. Together with reference TRBV19 and TRBJ1-1, the CDR3 gives the full variable domain: DGGITQSPKYLFRKEGQNVTLSCEQNLNHDAMYWYRQDPGQGLRLIYYSQIVNDFQKGDIAEGYSVSREKKESFPLTVTSAQKNPTAFYLCASRVRGGKTEAFFGQGTRLTVV.

The V gene is TRBV6-4, the J gene TRBJ2-3; 9 positions agree with TRBD2. Germline V gene lookup returns CDR1 MRHNA and CDR2 SNTAGT. V lost 8 bases to trimming and J lost 2 bases; unmatched junction nucleotides: 8. The CDR3 contains 15 residues. CDR3 amino acids: CASRKTSGITDTQYF. The DNA of the CDR3 is TGTGCCAGCCGAAAGACTAGCGGTATCACAGATACGCAGTATTTT.

This clonotype appeared many times. The rearrangement uses TRBV11-1 and TRBJ2-3; TRBD2 agrees at 13 bases. V lost 4 bases and J lost 1; bases outside the gene matches: 14. This CDR3 region has 20 residues. Germline V gene sequence: CDR1 SGHAT, CDR2 FQDESV (reference sequence). The CDR3 nucleotides are TGTGCCAGCAGCTCCAAAAGGGGACTAGCGGGGAGAGGTGGCACAGATACGCAGTATTTT. Translation gives CASSSKRGLAGRGGTDTQYF.

The table lists this clonotype with a few counts. V is TRBV3-1 and J is TRBJ1-1; tentatively, D is TRBD1 (6 bases). Germline CDR1 and CDR2: LGHDT and YNNKEL (reference sequence). Trimming shortened V by 1 base and J by 10 bases, and 13 bases separated the two germline ends. CDR3 length equals 13 residues. The chain's CDR3 is CASSQGGAVTAFF. As DNA, the CDR3 is TGTGCCAGCAGCCAAGGGGGGGCGGTTACAGCTTTCTTT.

The chain joins TRBV6-5 to TRBJ2-7; TRBD1 matches at 8 bases. The CDR3 consists of 16 residues. Germline assignment: CDR1 MNHEY and CDR2 SVGAGI. Trimming at V came to 2 bases and at J to 4 bases, leaving 10 bases not matched to a gene. Written as DNA, the CDR3 is TGTGCCAGCAGTTACCCCCCGCAGGGGGCGAGGTACGAGCAGTACTTC. Its protein is CASSYPPQGARYEQYF.

The V and J genes are TRBV6-2 or TRBV6-3 and TRBJ2-3; D remains ambiguous. The CDR3 has 11 amino acids. Trimming stripped 4 bases from V and 4 bases from J, with 3 bases between. CDR1 and CDR2 (germline): MNHEY, SVGEGT. The CDR3 reads CASSFPDTQYF. DNA for the CDR3: TGTGCCAGCAGTTTTCCAGATACGCAGTATTTT.

This clonotype was picked up a small number of times. The CDR3 loop is CASSQDRSNYGYTF. CDR3 in DNA: TGCGCCAGCAGCCAAGATCGGTCTAACTATGGCTACACCTTC. The chain recombines TRBV4-3 with TRBJ1-2, with D unclear. The CDR3 is made up of 14 amino acids. The germline V gene encodes CDR1 LGHNA and CDR2 YSLEER. The V gene lost 0 bases and the J gene lost 0 bases, with 5 bases spanning the gap.

At least ten counts were recorded for this clonotype. The chain uses TRBV29-1 and TRBJ2-5; D remains unclear. This CDR3 region has 14 residues. Deletions cut 0 bases from V and 5 bases from J, with 13 bases between. Per germline, CDR1 SQVTM and CDR2 ANQGSEA. This chain's CDR3 is CSVEEATRRETQYF. In DNA, the CDR3 is TGCAGCGTTGAAGAAGCGACGCGTCGGGAGACCCAGTACTTC.

CDR3 nucleotides: TGTGCCAGCAGGAGCTCTAGCGGGGTTACCGGGGAGCTGTTTTTT. This codes for CASRSSSGVTGELFF. The rearrangement joins TRBV3-1 to TRBJ2-2; TRBD2 aligns across 9 bases. J lost 5 bases, V lost 6 bases, and 7 bases had no gene match. CDR1 and CDR2 (germline): LGHDT, YNNKEL (reference sequence). The CDR3 has 15 residues. Full variable domain (remainder filled in from reference TRBV3-1 and TRBJ2-2): DTAVSQTPKYLVTQMGNDKSIKCEQNLGHDTMYWYKQDSKKFLKIMFSYNNKELIINETVPNRFSPKSPDKAHLNLHINSLELGDSAVYFCASRSSSGVTGELFFGEGSRLTVL.

CDR3 bases: TGCGCCAGCAGCCAAGAGCTGGGGTCCTATAATTCACCCCTCCACTTT. Its protein is CASSQELGSYNSPLHF. The V gene is TRBV4-3, the J gene TRBJ1-6; D uncertain. The V end lost 0 bases, the J end lost 1 base, and 7 bases lay between the germline ends. The germline V gene encodes CDR1 LGHNA and CDR2 YSLEER. The CDR3 is made up of 16 amino acids.

The table lists this clonotype with a few counts. The chain employs TRBV7-9 and TRBJ1-4; 8 bases match TRBD1. The CDR3 length is 13 residues. J gave up 9 bases and V 6 bases, and 6 bases lay outside the gene matches. Germline V gene sequence: CDR1 SEHNR, CDR2 FQNEAQ (reference sequence). The CDR3 coding sequence is TGTGCCAGCAGAGGACAGGGTGATAAAAAACTGTTTTTT. Protein: CASRGQGDKKLFF.

This clonotype showed up just once. The chain joins TRBV6-2 or TRBV6-3 to TRBJ2-5, with a tentative D call TRBD1 (5 bases). Germline CDR1 is MNHEY and CDR2 is SVGEGT. V lost 6 bases and J lost 2, with 10 bases in between. The CDR3 sequence is 13 residues long. CDR3 in DNA: TGTGCCAGCAGGCGGACAACACAAGAGACCCAGTACTTC. It codes for CASRRTTQETQYF.

This clonotype came up many times. The rearrangement uses TRBV11-2 and TRBJ2-7, with D possibly TRBD1 on 5 matching bases. The CDR3 is made up of 14 amino acids. The germline V gene encodes CDR1 SGHAT and CDR2 FQNNGV. V was shortened by 5 bases and J by 3 bases, with 14 bases between the two germline ends. CDR3 coding DNA: TGTGCCAGCAGCCCCCCGGGCAGGGACTACGAGCAGTACTTC. It codes for CASSPPGRDYEQYF.

The chain has TRBV20-1 and TRBJ1-3, with D uncertain. Germline V lookup: CDR1 DFQATT, CDR2 SNEGSKA (reference sequence). The V gene lost 3 bases and the J gene lost 0 bases, with 12 bases spanning the gap. The CDR3 totals 15 residues. The CDR3, as DNA: TGCAGTGCTAGGACCCTTTTGCCCTCTGGAAACACCATATATTTT. It is translated as CSARTLLPSGNTIYF.

The sample holds a few counts of this clonotype. The genes are TRBV28 and TRBJ2-3; TRBD2 matches at 10 bases. CDR3 length: 15 amino acids. CDR1 and CDR2 (germline): MDHEN, SYDVKM. J gave up 7 bases and V 7 bases, and 11 bases lay outside the gene matches. The CDR3 sequence: CASNPSGSGANTQYF. Written as DNA, the CDR3 is TGTGCCAGCAACCCTAGCGGGAGTGGAGCAAATACGCAGTATTTT. Filled out from reference TRBV28 and TRBJ2-3, the complete variable domain reads DVKVTQSSRYLVKRTGEKVFLECVQDMDHENMFWYRQDPGLGLRLIYFSYDVKMKEKGDIPEGYSVSREKKERFSLILESASTNQTSMYLCASNPSGSGANTQYFGPGTRLTVL.

The chain is built from TRBV7-2 and TRBJ2-2; 8 positions match TRBD1. The germline gives CDR1 SGHTA, CDR2 FQGNSA. Trimming cost V 5 bases and J 7 bases; bases outside gene matches: 6. This CDR3 is 14 amino acids long. The CDR3 nucleotides are TGTGCCAGCAGCCCCCGGACAGGGAACGGGGAGCTGTTTTTT. The encoded protein is CASSPRTGNGELFF.

This clonotype was seen repeatedly, ten times or more. The rearrangement joins TRBV3-1 to TRBJ2-1; 9 nucleotides match TRBD2. Unmatched junction bases numbered 12, after V lost 2 bases and J lost 7 bases. This CDR3 contains 17 residues. Per the germline V gene, CDR1 is LGHDT and CDR2 is YNNKEL (reference sequence). The CDR3 DNA reads as TGTGCCAGCAGCCAACTTGGATCGGGACTAGCATCAAATGAGCAGTTCTTC. It translates to CASSQLGSGLASNEQFF.

The V gene is TRBV11-1, the J gene TRBJ2-1, with 7 nucleotides matching TRBD1. Germline CDR1 SGHAT, CDR2 FQDESV (reference sequence). J lost 5 bases, V lost 2 bases, and 18 bases had no gene match. This CDR3 has 19 amino acids. The chain's CDR3 is CASSLIWGTRTGDHNEQFF. CDR3 in DNA: TGTGCCAGCAGCTTAATTTGGGGGACCCGGACAGGAGATCACAATGAGCAGTTCTTC.

This clonotype was recorded many times. This CDR3 reads CASSTGAATEAFF. CDR3 in DNA: TGTGCCAGCAGTACAGGGGCGGCCACTGAAGCTTTCTTT. The chain joins TRBV12-3 or TRBV12-4 to TRBJ1-1, with TRBD1 matching 7 bases. The CDR3 extends over 13 amino acids. The V and J ends lost 5 bases and 4 bases, in that order; junction bases with no gene match: 4.

This rearrangement joins TRBV3-1 to TRBJ2-7, with TRBD2 identical over 9 bases. The length of the CDR3 is 18 residues. In germline, CDR1 is LGHDT, CDR2 YNNKEL (reference sequence). Trimming cost V 4 bases and J 0 bases; bases outside gene matches: 13. The CDR3 reads CASSPLGSGGSSSYEQYF. CDR3 DNA sequence: TGTGCCAGCAGCCCACTGGGCAGCGGGGGGTCCAGCTCCTACGAGCAGTACTTC.

This clonotype was observed at least ten times. The chain is built from TRBV12-3 or TRBV12-4 and TRBJ2-1; 10 positions agree with TRBD1. The CDR3 consists of 16 residues. V lost 7 bases and J lost 7; bases outside the gene matches: 13. CDR3 in amino acids: CASTLGRDRGHNEQFF. CDR3 nucleotide sequence: TGTGCCAGCACCCTTGGACGCGACAGGGGGCATAATGAGCAGTTCTTC.

Points on this clonotype: A clone one base away is much larger, so this may be a read error. V usage is TRBV6-8 and J usage is TRBJ1-1; a weak D match, TRBD1 (6 bases). The germline V gene encodes CDR1 MNHGY and CDR2 SAAAGT. The CDR3 runs to 13 residues. The V end was cut by 6 bases, the J end by 4 bases, with 12 bases between. The CDR3 bases are TGTGCCAGCAGCCAAACAGGGATCACTGAAGCTTTCTTT. It encodes CASSQTGITEAFF.

This clonotype was seen at least ten times. The chain joins TRBV20-1 to TRBJ2-5, with D unresolved. This CDR3 region has 11 residues. CDR1 and CDR2 from the germline V gene are DFQATT and SNEGSKA (reference sequence). Trimming pared 3 bases from V and 2 bases from J, leaving 4 bases between. As DNA, the CDR3 is TGCAGTGCTAGCGGGCAAGAGACCCAGTACTTC. Amino acids: CSASGQETQYF.

This clonotype was seen a few times. CDR3 in DNA: TGCAGTGCTAGGGCCAAAGGCGCTGAAGCTTTCTTT. Translating it yields CSARAKGAEAFF. The chain uses TRBV20-1 and TRBJ1-1; no clear D. Germline V CDR1 and CDR2: DFQATT, SNEGSKA (reference sequence). Trimming shortened V by 3 bases and J by 6 bases, and 11 bases separated the two germline ends. CDR3 size: 12 residues.

This clonotype has just a few counts. This chain links TRBV7-9 with TRBJ1-4; a possible D gene is TRBD1 (5 bases). Deletions cut 5 bases from V and 0 bases from J, with 10 bases between. This CDR3 has 15 amino acids. CDR1 SEHNR and CDR2 FQNEAQ come from the germline V gene (reference sequence). DNA for the CDR3: TGTGCCAGCAGCGTCGGGACGGCAACTAATGAAAAACTGTTTTTT. Translation gives CASSVGTATNEKLFF.

A few counts support this clonotype. This chain joins TRBV7-9 and TRBJ2-1; 14 nucleotides align to TRBD2. V lost 7 bases, J lost 6 bases, and 11 bases stayed unmatched. CDR1 is SEHNR, CDR2 FQNEAQ, per germline (reference sequence). The CDR3 totals 17 residues. The CDR3 DNA follows: TGTGCCAGCACTAATGGGGCCGGGACTAGCGGGAGCAATGAGCAGTTCTTC. It translates to CASTNGAGTSGSNEQFF.

This clonotype has a single count. This chain links TRBV20-1 with TRBJ2-5; D is unresolved. The CDR3 consists of 11 residues. Trimming pared 0 bases from V and 5 bases from J, leaving 4 bases between. Germline V CDR1 and CDR2: DFQATT, SNEGSKA (reference sequence). CDR3 in amino acids: CSARDWETQYF. DNA for the CDR3: TGCAGTGCTAGAGATTGGGAGACCCAGTACTTC.